Listed below are T cell receptor beta chains from one sample, sequenced in a study of early T cells in non-severe SARS-CoV-2 infection. TCRdb passed the 5' RACE reads through MiXCR, listing each CDR3 protein once. Of around 35,000 distinct CDR3 sequences in the sample, about 6% are singletons; the top ten hold roughly 4.9%. Sequencing was done on a sample of whole blood. The receptors were gathered from an adult who was a healthcare worker with PCR-confirmed SARS-CoV-2 infection or an uninfected control (not recorded which). CDR3s include the opening cysteine and the closing phenylalanine or tryptophan. Fields, in order: clone size, V gene, D gene, J gene, CDR3 DNA, CDR3 protein. A D gene is named only where the DNA matches it firmly. Not every row has a clone size; where given, it reads once, few, many or a size class.

>many|TRBV11-2|TRBD1|TRBJ2-1
TGTGCCAGCAGCCAACGAAGTCCGGGACAGGGTATCAATGAGCAGTTCTTC
CASSQRSPGQGINEQFF
>few|TRBV11-2|TRBD2|TRBJ2-1
TGTGCCAGCAGCTTAGAAAGGACTAGCGGCAATGAGCAGTTCTTC
CASSLERTSGNEQFF
>many|TRBV5-6|.|TRBJ2-2
TGTGCCAGCAGCTTGCGGGTGACAGGGAACACCGGGGAGCTGTTTTTT
CASSLRVTGNTGELFF
>many|TRBV7-2|.|TRBJ2-1
TGTGCCAGCAGCTTCCTCATTTACAATGAGCAGTTCTTC
CASSFLIYNEQFF
>.|TRBV6-6|.|TRBJ1-1
TGTGCCAGCACCGGTGGAGGGGCAACTGAAGCTTTCTTT
CASTGGGATEAFF
>many|TRBV5-6|TRBD1|TRBJ1-6
TGTGCCAGCAGCTCAGGGGGCCGGGATTCACCCCTCCACTTT
CASSSGGRDSPLHF
>.|TRBV28|TRBD1|TRBJ1-2
TGTGCCAGCAGTTTAACAGGGGGCGTGTTTGGAGGCTACACCTTC
CASSLTGGVFGGYTF
>many|TRBV20-1|.|TRBJ2-3
TGCAGTGGGGAGCACACAGATACGCAGTATTTT
CSGEHTDTQYF
>many|TRBV7-9|.|TRBJ1-6
TGTGCCAGCAGCACCACAAGGGATTCACCCCTCCACTTT
CASSTTRDSPLHF
>many|TRBV7-3|.|TRBJ1-6
TGTGCCAGCAGCCCCGGGGGTCATAATTCACCCCTCCACTTT
CASSPGGHNSPLHF
>many|TRBV5-4|.|TRBJ1-1
TGTGCCAGCAGCTCCAGCCGGGACACTGAAGCTTTCTTT
CASSSSRDTEAFF
>.|TRBV29-1|.|TRBJ1-3
TGCAGCGGGCGGAAAGGAAACACCATATATTTT
CSGRKGNTIYF
>many|TRBV27|.|TRBJ1-2
TGTGCCAGCAAGCCGAAATATGTAGAGGATGGCTACACCTTC
CASKPKYVEDGYTF
>many|TRBV24-1|.|TRBJ1-5
TGTGCCACCAGTGATTTTGGCAATCAGCCCCAGCATTTT
CATSDFGNQPQHF
>many|TRBV3-1|.|TRBJ1-6
TGTGCCAGCAGCCAAGGGTCCTTGGCGGTCAATTCACCCCTCCACTTT
CASSQGSLAVNSPLHF
>many|TRBV2|.|TRBJ2-5
TGTGCCAGCAAAGGGCAGAGATACCAAGAGACCCAGTACTTC
CASKGQRYQETQYF
>many|TRBV19|.|TRBJ1-2
TGTGCCAGTAGTTTCGGGCGAGGTGGCTACACCTTC
CASSFGRGGYTF
>.|TRBV7-9|.|TRBJ2-7
TGTGCCAGCAGCCCCCAGAAGGGGGTCCTCTCCTACGAGCAGTACTTC
CASSPQKGVLSYEQYF
>many|TRBV27|TRBD2|TRBJ2-1
TGTGCCAGCAGTTTGGGAGGGTACTCCTACAATGAGCAGTTCTTC
CASSLGGYSYNEQFF
>many|TRBV20-1|TRBD2|TRBJ2-3
TGCAGTGGAGGGATGACTAGCCGTAGTGGCACAGATACGCAGTATTTT
CSGGMTSRSGTDTQYF
>many|TRBV2|TRBD1|TRBJ2-6
TGTGCCAGCAGTGAATCCCAGGGGGCATTCTCTGGGGCCAACGTCCTGACTTTC
CASSESQGAFSGANVLTF
>many|TRBV11-2|.|TRBJ2-5
TGTGCCAGCAGCCGGTCCGACGTTTCCCAGTACTTC
CASSRSDVSQYF
>medium-sized|TRBV20-1|.|TRBJ1-1
TGCAGTGCTAGAGATATAGTAAGGGACACTGAAGCTTTCTTT
CSARDIVRDTEAFF